These T cell receptor beta chains were read from a single sample in a study of T cells in Graves' hyperthyroidism and ophthalmopathy. One entry per CDR3 protein results from TCRdb running MiXCR on the multiplex PCR reads. The table lists about 210,000 distinct CDR3 sequences, roughly a sixth of them singletons. The sample taken for sequencing was blood. The receptors stem from a man aged 45-60 years with Graves' hyperthyroidism. The CDR3 runs from the conserved cysteine through the conserved F or W. D genes are given only for firm matches. Clone size is not always given. Where it is, it says once, few, many or a class for expanded clones.

D gene	V gene	clone size	J gene	CDR3 protein	CDR3 DNA
NA	TRBV28	many	TRBJ2-2	CASSLSRSPSTGELFF	TGTGCCAGCAGTTTATCCCGCAGCCCGAGCACCGGGGAGCTGTTTTTT
TRBD1	TRBV12-3/TRBV12-4	many	TRBJ1-2	CASTLGQGYGYTF	TGTGCCAGCACCCTGGGACAGGGCTATGGCTACACCTTC
NA	TRBV2	NA	TRBJ2-3	CASSGEHDTQYF	TGTGCCAGCAGTGGAGAGCACGATACGCAGTATTTT
NA	TRBV20-1	NA	TRBJ1-4	CSARGTNEKLFF	TGCAGTGCTAGGGGGACTAATGAAAAACTGTTTTTT
NA	TRBV20-1	NA	TRBJ2-5	CSARGAETQYF	TGCAGTGCTAGAGGGGCGGAGACCCAGTACTTC
TRBD2	TRBV12-3/TRBV12-4	many	TRBJ2-7	CASSTTSGSSYEQYF	TGTGCCAGCAGTACTACTAGCGGTAGCTCCTACGAGCAGTACTTC
NA	TRBV12-3/TRBV12-4	few	TRBJ1-3	CASPQRGSGNTIYF	TGTGCCAGCCCTCAGCGAGGGTCTGGAAACACCATATATTTT
TRBD1	TRBV5-1	NA	TRBJ1-4	CASSWGTGVNEKLFF	TGCGCCAGCAGCTGGGGGACAGGGGTTAATGAAAAACTGTTTTTT
NA	TRBV7-7	NA	TRBJ2-7	CASSPVFSTGEQYF	TGTGCTAGCAGCCCGGTTTTCTCGACCGGGGAGCAGTACTTC
TRBD1	TRBV24-1	NA	TRBJ2-1	CATSQGAWDEQFF	TGTGCCACCAGTCAGGGGGCTTGGGATGAGCAGTTCTTC
NA	TRBV10-3	few	TRBJ2-3	CAIRDRGSTDTQYF	TGTGCCATCCGAGACCGGGGTAGCACAGATACGCAGTATTTT
NA	TRBV7-2	many	TRBJ2-7	CASSMGPPSQGLYEQYF	TGTGCCAGCAGCATGGGCCCCCCTTCACAGGGACTCTACGAGCAGTACTTC
NA	TRBV12-3/TRBV12-4	many	TRBJ2-7	CASCRLYYEQYF	TGTGCCAGCTGCCGTCTTTACTACGAGCAGTACTTC
NA	TRBV4-2	few	TRBJ2-3	CASSQLSTDTQYF	TGTGCCAGCAGCCAGCTTAGCACAGATACGCAGTATTTT
NA	TRBV18	many	TRBJ2-5	CASSPQDRKETQYF	TGTGCCAGCTCACCACAAGACCGAAAAGAGACCCAGTACTTC
NA	TRBV4-1	NA	TRBJ1-1	CASSARRARGNTEAFF	TGCGCCAGCAGCGCAAGACGGGCCAGGGGGAACACTGAAGCTTTCTTT
TRBD1	TRBV28	few	TRBJ1-4	CASSFGTAEKLFF	TGTGCCAGCAGCTTTGGGACAGCCGAAAAACTGTTTTTT
TRBD1	TRBV5-5	NA	TRBJ2-3	CASSPADRGRTDTQYF	TGTGCCAGCAGCCCCGCCGACAGGGGGCGAACAGATACGCAGTATTTT
NA	TRBV2	NA	TRBJ1-2	CASSEVSGSSYYGYTF	TGTGCCAGCAGTGAAGTGTCAGGGAGCTCCTACTATGGCTACACCTTC
TRBD2	TRBV5-5	NA	TRBJ2-7	CASSPLAGEVQQYF	TGTGCCAGCAGCCCCTTAGCGGGAGAGGTCCAGCAGTACTTC
NA	TRBV6-1	NA	TRBJ1-2	CASTIWDGSGGYTF	TGTGCCAGCACCATCTGGGACGGTTCGGGTGGCTACACCTTC
NA	TRBV4-3	NA	TRBJ1-5	CASSQVIGARQPQHF	TGCGCCAGCAGCCAAGTGATTGGGGCACGTCAGCCCCAGCATTTT
TRBD1	TRBV20-1	many	TRBJ1-1	CSAGPSTGRNTEAFF	TGCAGTGCTGGACCCTCGACAGGGAGGAACACTGAAGCTTTCTTT
TRBD2	TRBV6-1	NA	TRBJ2-4	CASRRTSGRGNIQYF	TGTGCCAGCAGGCGGACTAGCGGGAGGGGGAACATTCAGTACTTC
TRBD1	TRBV24-1	many	TRBJ2-3	CATSDRTGMGDTQYF	TGTGCCACCAGTGACCGGACAGGGATGGGAGATACGCAGTATTTT
TRBD2	TRBV5-1	many	TRBJ2-1	CASSLVAGVDNEQFF	TGCGCCAGCAGCTTGGTAGCGGGAGTAGACAATGAGCAGTTCTTC
NA	TRBV7-2	many	TRBJ1-1	CASSVWQMNTEAFF	TGTGCCAGCAGCGTGTGGCAGATGAACACTGAAGCTTTCTTT
NA	TRBV28	many	TRBJ1-2	CASSTQGDYGYTF	TGTGCCAGCAGTACACAGGGAGACTATGGCTACACCTTC
NA	TRBV5-1	few	TRBJ2-2	CASSAQVSHPPGELFF	TGCGCCAGCAGCGCACAGGTATCCCATCCACCTGGGGAGCTGTTTTTT
NA	TRBV10-1	NA	TRBJ2-5	CASSDGATGETQYF	TGCGCCAGCAGTGATGGGGCGACGGGAGAGACCCAGTACTTC
TRBD2	TRBV12-3/TRBV12-4	many	TRBJ2-3	CASSSLAGGIDTQYF	TGTGCCAGCAGCTCACTAGCGGGAGGAATAGATACGCAGTATTTT
NA	TRBV11-3	many	TRBJ1-2	CASSQANYGYTF	TGTGCCAGCAGCCAGGCTAACTATGGCTACACCTTC
TRBD2	TRBV6-1	many	TRBJ2-7	CASSEVASGRGPHYEQYF	TGTGCCAGCAGTGAAGTGGCTAGCGGGAGAGGTCCCCATTACGAGCAGTACTTC
NA	TRBV28	many	TRBJ2-7	CASSLTGPQGTYEQYF	TGTGCCAGCAGTTTAACAGGGCCCCAGGGGACCTACGAGCAGTACTTC
NA	TRBV20-1	NA	TRBJ2-7	CSARGGLYDEQYF	TGCAGTGCTAGGGGCGGGCTCTACGACGAGCAGTACTTC
NA	TRBV27	NA	TRBJ1-5	CASSPGSGNQPQHF	TGTGCCAGCAGCCCGGGGTCGGGCAATCAGCCCCAGCATTTT
TRBD2	TRBV27	many	TRBJ2-1	CASSRSGSGRGREQFF	TGTGCCAGCAGCCGCTCAGGTAGCGGGAGGGGTCGTGAGCAGTTCTTC